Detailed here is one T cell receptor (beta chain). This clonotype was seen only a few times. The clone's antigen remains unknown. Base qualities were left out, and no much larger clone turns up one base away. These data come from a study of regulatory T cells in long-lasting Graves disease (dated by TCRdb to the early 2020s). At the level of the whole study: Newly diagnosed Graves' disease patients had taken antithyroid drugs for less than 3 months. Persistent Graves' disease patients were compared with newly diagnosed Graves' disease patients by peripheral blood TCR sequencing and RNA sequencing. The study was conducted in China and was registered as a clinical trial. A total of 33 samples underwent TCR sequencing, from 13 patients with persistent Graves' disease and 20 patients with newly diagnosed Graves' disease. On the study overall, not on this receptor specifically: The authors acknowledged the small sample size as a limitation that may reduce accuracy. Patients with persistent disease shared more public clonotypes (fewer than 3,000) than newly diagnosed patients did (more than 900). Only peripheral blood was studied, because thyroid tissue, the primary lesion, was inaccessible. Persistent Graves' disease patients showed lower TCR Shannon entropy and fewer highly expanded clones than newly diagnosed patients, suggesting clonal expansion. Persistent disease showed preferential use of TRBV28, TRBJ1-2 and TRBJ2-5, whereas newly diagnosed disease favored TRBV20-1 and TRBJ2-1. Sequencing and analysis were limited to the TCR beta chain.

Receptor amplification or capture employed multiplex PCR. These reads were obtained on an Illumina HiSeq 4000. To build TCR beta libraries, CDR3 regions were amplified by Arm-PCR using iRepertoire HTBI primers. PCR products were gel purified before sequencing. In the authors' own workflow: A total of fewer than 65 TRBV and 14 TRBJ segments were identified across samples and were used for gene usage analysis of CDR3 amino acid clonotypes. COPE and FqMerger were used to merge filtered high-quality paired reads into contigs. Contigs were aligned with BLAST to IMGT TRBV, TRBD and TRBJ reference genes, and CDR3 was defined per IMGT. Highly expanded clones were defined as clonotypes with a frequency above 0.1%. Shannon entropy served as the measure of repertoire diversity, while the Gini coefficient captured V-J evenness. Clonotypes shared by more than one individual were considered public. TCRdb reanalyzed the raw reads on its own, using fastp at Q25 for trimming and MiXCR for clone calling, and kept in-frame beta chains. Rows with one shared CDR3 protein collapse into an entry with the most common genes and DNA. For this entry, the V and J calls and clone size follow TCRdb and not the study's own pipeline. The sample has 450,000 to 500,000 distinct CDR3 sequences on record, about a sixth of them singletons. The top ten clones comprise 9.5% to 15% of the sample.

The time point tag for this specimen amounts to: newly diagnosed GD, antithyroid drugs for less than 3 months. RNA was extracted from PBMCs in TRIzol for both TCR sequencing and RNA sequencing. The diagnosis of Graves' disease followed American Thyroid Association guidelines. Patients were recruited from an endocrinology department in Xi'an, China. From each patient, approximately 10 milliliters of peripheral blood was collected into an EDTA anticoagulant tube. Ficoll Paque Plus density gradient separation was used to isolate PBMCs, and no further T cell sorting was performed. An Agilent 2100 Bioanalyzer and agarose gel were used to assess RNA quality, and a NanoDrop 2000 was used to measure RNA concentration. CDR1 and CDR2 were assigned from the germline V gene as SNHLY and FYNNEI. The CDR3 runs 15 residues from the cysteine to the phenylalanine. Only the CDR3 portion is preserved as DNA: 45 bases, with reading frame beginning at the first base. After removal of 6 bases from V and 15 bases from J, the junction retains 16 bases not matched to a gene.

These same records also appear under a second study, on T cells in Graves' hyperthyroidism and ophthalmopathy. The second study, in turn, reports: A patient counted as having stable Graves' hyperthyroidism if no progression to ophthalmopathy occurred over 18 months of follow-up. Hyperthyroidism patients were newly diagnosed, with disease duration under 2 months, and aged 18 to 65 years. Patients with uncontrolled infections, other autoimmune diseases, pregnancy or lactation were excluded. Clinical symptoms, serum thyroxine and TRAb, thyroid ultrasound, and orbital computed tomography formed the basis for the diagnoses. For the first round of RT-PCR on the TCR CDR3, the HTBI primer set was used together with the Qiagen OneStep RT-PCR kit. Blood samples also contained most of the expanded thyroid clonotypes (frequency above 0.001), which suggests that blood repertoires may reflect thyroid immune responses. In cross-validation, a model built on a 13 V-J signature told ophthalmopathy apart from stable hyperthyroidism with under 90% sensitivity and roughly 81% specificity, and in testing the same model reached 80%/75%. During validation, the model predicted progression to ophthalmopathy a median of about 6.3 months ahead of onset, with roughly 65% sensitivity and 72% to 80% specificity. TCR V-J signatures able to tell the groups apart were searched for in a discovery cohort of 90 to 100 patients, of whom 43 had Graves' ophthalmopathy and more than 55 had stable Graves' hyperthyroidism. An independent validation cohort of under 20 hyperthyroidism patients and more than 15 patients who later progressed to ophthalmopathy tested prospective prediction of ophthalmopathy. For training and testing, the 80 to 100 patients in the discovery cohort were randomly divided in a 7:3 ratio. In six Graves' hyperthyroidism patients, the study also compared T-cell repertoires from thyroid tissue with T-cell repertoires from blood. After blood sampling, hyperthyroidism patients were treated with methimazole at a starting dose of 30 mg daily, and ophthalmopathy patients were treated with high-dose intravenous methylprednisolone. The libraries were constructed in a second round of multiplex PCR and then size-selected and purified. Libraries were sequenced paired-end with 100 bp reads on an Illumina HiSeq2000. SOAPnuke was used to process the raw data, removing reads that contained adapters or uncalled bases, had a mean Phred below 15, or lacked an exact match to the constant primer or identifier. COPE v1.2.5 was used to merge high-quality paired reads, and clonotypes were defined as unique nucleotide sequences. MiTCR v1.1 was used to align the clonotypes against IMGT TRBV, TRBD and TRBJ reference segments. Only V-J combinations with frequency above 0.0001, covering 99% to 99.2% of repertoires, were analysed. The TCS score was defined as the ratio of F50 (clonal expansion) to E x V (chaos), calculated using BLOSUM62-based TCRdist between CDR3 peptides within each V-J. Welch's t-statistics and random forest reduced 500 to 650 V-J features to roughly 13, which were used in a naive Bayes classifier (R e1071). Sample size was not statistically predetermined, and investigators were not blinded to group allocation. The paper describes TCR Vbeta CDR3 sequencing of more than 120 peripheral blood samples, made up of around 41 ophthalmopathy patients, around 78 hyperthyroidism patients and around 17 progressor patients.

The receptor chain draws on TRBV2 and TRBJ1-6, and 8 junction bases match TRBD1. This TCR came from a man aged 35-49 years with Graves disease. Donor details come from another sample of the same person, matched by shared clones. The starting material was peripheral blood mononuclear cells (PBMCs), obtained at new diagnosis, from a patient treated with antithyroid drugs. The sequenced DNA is TGTGCCAGCAGCAGCAGACAGGGGCCAAGATCAGTCCTCCACTTT. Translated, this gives CASSSRQGPRSVLHF.